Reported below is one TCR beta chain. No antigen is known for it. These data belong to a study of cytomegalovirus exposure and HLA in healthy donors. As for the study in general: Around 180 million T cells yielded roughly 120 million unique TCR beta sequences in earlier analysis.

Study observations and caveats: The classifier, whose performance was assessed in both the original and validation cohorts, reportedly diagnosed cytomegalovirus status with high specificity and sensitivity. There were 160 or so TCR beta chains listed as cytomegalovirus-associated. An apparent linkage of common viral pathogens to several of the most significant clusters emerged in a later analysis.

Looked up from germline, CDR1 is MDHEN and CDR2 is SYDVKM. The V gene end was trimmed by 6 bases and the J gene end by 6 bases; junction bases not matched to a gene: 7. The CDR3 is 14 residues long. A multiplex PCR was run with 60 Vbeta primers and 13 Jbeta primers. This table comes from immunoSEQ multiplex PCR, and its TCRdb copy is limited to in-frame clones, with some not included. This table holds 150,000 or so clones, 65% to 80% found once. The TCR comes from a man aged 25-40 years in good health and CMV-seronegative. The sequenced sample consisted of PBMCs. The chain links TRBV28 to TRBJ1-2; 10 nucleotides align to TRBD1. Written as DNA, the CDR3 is TGTGCCAGCAGACCGGGACAGGGGTCGAATGGCTACACCTTC. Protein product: CASRPGQGSNGYTF.